A single sample is the source of the 27 T cell receptor beta chains below, sequenced in a study of blood T cell repertoires in COVID-19. Clones were sequenced by immunoSEQ multiplex PCR, and TCRdb holds only the in-frame ones, with some missing. The profile shows around 250,000 clones, roughly 80% of them singletons. The sample comprised peripheral blood. The receptors shown here come from a woman under 30 with acute or convalescent COVID-19.

The chain recombines TRBV30 with TRBJ2-3; tentative D call: TRBD1 (5 bases). Trimming removed 8 bases from V and 4 bases from J, with 19 bases in between. The germline CDR1 and CDR2 sequences are GTSNPN and SVGIG (reference sequence). The CDR3 spans 14 residues. The CDR3 nucleotides are TGTGCCCGAAACCCAGAGTGGGGCCCAGATACGCAGTATTTT. This encodes CARNPEWGPDTQYF. Supplemented by reference TRBV30 and TRBJ2-3, the full variable domain reads SQTIHQWPATLVQPVGSPLSLECTVEGTSNPNLYWYRQAAGRGLQLLFYSVGIGQISSEVPQNLSASRPQDRQFILSSKKLLLSDSGFYLCARNPEWGPDTQYFGPGTRLTVL.

This chain links TRBV7-9 with TRBJ1-1, with D perhaps TRBD1 (6 bases). Trimming left V 4 bases short and J 1 base short, with 7 bases between. Per germline, CDR1 SEHNR and CDR2 FQNEAQ (reference sequence). This CDR3 comprises 13 residues. CDR3 DNA: TGTGCCAGCAGCTGGGGACAGAACACTGAAGCTTTCTTT. It specifies CASSWGQNTEAFF.

Concerning this clone itself: One end of the junction varies from germline; a read error may be responsible. CDR3 sequence (DNA): TGTGCCGGCAGTTTCGGGCCCGGGGTCGGTTACGAGCAGTACTTC. Translating it yields CAGSFGPGVGYEQYF. The chain employs TRBV27 and TRBJ2-7, with a weak D call TRBD2 (5 bases). CDR3 length: 15 residues. Per the germline V gene, CDR1 is MNHEY and CDR2 is SMNVEV (reference sequence).

V is TRBV30 and J is TRBJ1-1; maybe TRBD1 (6 bases). The germline V and J ends were trimmed by 5 bases and 4 bases, with 14 bases remaining between them. Germline lookup yields CDR1 GTSNPN and CDR2 SVGIG (reference sequence). This CDR3 spans 13 amino acids. The CDR3, as DNA: TGTGCCTGGTCGGGGGGCTCTGGCACTGAAGCTTTCTTT. This encodes CAWSGGSGTEAFF.

The chain is built from TRBV29-1 and TRBJ2-5; 9 bases align to TRBD1. CDR1 is SQVTM and CDR2 is ANQGSEA in the germline V gene. The CDR3 sequence is 13 residues long. V trimming: 7 bases; J trimming: 4 bases; junction bases outside the gene matches: 7. CDR3 residues: CSARQGEGETQYF. The CDR3 DNA sequence: TGCAGCGCCCGACAGGGGGAGGGAGAGACCCAGTACTTC.

This clone was seen a handful of times. The chain uses TRBV5-1 and TRBJ2-7; 10 nucleotides match TRBD2. With 1 base clipped from V and 6 bases from J, the junction kept 10 bases outside the gene matches. This CDR3 spans 16 amino acids. Germline lookup yields CDR1 SGHRS and CDR2 YFSETQ. The CDR3 is CASSLKLSGRAGEQYF. The CDR3 DNA reads TGCGCCAGCAGCTTGAAGTTGAGCGGGAGGGCCGGCGAGCAGTACTTC. The whole variable domain, filled in from reference TRBV5-1 and TRBJ2-7, reads KAGVTQTPRYLIKTRGQQVTLSCSPISGHRSVSWYQQTPGQGLQFLFEYFSETQRNKGNFPGRFSGRQFSNSRSEMNVSTLELGDSALYLCASSLKLSGRAGEQYFGPGTRLTVT.

CDR3 sequence reads: CASSPSFGTGRVANTGELFF. Written as DNA, the CDR3 is TGTGCCAGCTCCCCTAGTTTTGGGACAGGGAGAGTGGCGAACACCGGGGAGCTGTTTTTT. The rearrangement uses TRBV18 and TRBJ2-2; 9 positions agree with TRBD1. The CDR3 runs to 20 residues. Germline CDR1 reads KGHSH; CDR2 reads LQKENI. V was clipped by 6 bases and J by 0 bases; unmatched bases: 17.

V gene TRBV25-1 combines with J gene TRBJ1-6, with D tentatively TRBD1 (6 bases). The CDR3 contains 15 residues. The germline CDR1 and CDR2 sequences are MGHDK and SYGVNS. The V gene lost 4 bases and the J gene lost 5 bases, with 12 bases spanning the gap. The CDR3 here is CASSGQGSNNSPLHF. The CDR3 bases are TGTGCCAGCAGTGGCCAGGGGAGCAATAATTCACCCCTCCACTTT.

V is TRBV4-3 and J is TRBJ2-7, with D unclear. The CDR3 contains 13 residues. From germline, CDR1 is LGHNA and CDR2 YSLEER. V shed 1 base and J shed 2 bases, with 6 bases lying between them. The CDR3 DNA is TGCGCCAGCAGCCAAGGATACACCTACGAGCAGTACTTC. Translated: CASSQGYTYEQYF.

The chain employs TRBV6-5 and TRBJ2-1; TRBD1 matches 9 bases. This CDR3 has 15 amino acids. CDR1 and CDR2 (germline): MNHEY, SVGAGI. Germline trimming cut 7 bases from V and 6 bases from J; bases unmatched to any gene: 10. The CDR3 DNA is TGTGCCAGCACCGAGGACAGGGGTATGGGCAATGAGCAGTTCTTC. Its protein is CASTEDRGMGNEQFF.

The rearrangement joins TRBV7-3 to TRBJ2-2; 7 nucleotides match TRBD2. The trim removed 5 bases at V and 1 base at J, leaving 10 bases unmatched. The germline V gene encodes CDR1 SGHTA and CDR2 FQGTGA. This CDR3 is 17 amino acids long. In DNA form, the CDR3 reads TGTGCCAGCAGCCGCGGGCCGGGGGGTTTGAACACCGGGGAGCTGTTTTTT. Amino acids: CASSRGPGGLNTGELFF.

This chain uses TRBV6-5 with TRBJ1-1, with a tentative D call TRBD1 (5 bases). This CDR3 spans 16 amino acids. Trimming removed 0 bases from V and 3 bases from J, with 14 bases in between. CDR1 and CDR2 (germline): MNHEY, SVGAGI. This chain's CDR3 is CASSYSTGGEDTEAFF. The CDR3 region has the DNA TGTGCCAGCAGTTACTCGACGGGGGGTGAAGACACTGAAGCTTTCTTT.

The chain couples TRBV10-1 to TRBJ1-4; D is perhaps TRBD1 (6 bases). CDR3 length equals 14 residues. Trimming removed 6 bases at V and 8 bases at J, with 16 bases between. The germline gives CDR1 WNHNN, CDR2 SYGVQD (reference sequence). The CDR3 DNA reads TGCGCCAGCAGCCCAGGACAGTCTAGAGAAAAACTGTTTTTT. It encodes CASSPGQSREKLFF.

The CDR3 nucleotides are TGTGCCAGCAGACAGGACACGTCAAACAATGAGCAGTTCTTC. This translates into CASRQDTSNNEQFF. The V and J genes are TRBV2 and TRBJ2-1; D possibly corresponds to TRBD1 (5 bases). CDR1 is SNHLY and CDR2 is FYNNEI in the germline V gene. The V gene lost 6 bases and the J gene lost 5 bases, with 14 bases spanning the gap. The CDR3 consists of 14 residues.

This chain links TRBV27 with TRBJ2-7; 8 bases agree with TRBD1. Germline-derived CDR1 and CDR2 are MNHEY and SMNVEV (reference sequence). V lost 5 bases to trimming and J lost 6 bases; unmatched junction nucleotides: 9. The CDR3 is made up of 14 amino acids. CDR3 protein: CASSMPGQVSEQYF. CDR3 in DNA: TGTGCCAGCAGTATGCCGGGACAGGTTAGCGAGCAGTACTTC.

This chain connects TRBV5-1 to TRBJ2-5, with a tentative D call TRBD1 (8 bases). The CDR3 runs 14 residues. Germline CDR1 reads SGHRS; CDR2 reads YFSETQ. V was trimmed by 6 bases and J by 5 bases, leaving 17 bases between them. The DNA for the CDR3 is TGCGCCAGCACCCGGAACAGGGGGGGGGAGACCCAGTACTTC. Its protein product is CASTRNRGGETQYF.

V and J are TRBV19 and TRBJ2-6; 9 bases match TRBD2. CDR1 and CDR2 from the germline V gene are LNHDA and SQIVND (reference sequence). The CDR3 has 18 amino acids. Unmatched junction bases numbered 10, after V lost 4 bases and J lost 3 bases. The CDR3 protein is CASSTMREGLSGANVLTF. Written as DNA, the CDR3 is TGTGCCAGTAGTACAATGCGGGAGGGCCTTAGTGGGGCCAACGTCCTGACTTTC.

The chain carries TRBV7-9 and TRBJ1-1; D perhaps matches TRBD1 (6 bases). In germline, CDR1 is SEHNR, CDR2 FQNEAQ (reference sequence). The CDR3 is made up of 16 amino acids. V was shortened by 5 bases and J by 0 bases, with 16 bases between the two germline ends. Here the CDR3 reads CASSDGGGPLNTEAFF. The CDR3 DNA follows: TGTGCCAGCAGCGATGGCGGGGGCCCTCTGAACACTGAAGCTTTCTTT.

The chain uses TRBV6-2 or TRBV6-3 and TRBJ2-7; 7 bases fit TRBD2. This CDR3 spans 14 amino acids. The germline gives CDR1 MNHEY, CDR2 SVGEGT. J gave up 6 bases and V 5 bases, and 10 bases lay outside the gene matches. DNA for the CDR3: TGTGCCAGCAGTCCCACTAGCGAGGCAGGCGAGCAGTACTTC. Translating it yields CASSPTSEAGEQYF.

The chain carries TRBV29-1 and TRBJ1-2; no clear D gene. Germline-derived CDR1 and CDR2 are SQVTM and ANQGSEA. This CDR3 has 10 residues. With 7 bases removed from V and 5 bases from J, the gap between germline ends came to 8 bases. The CDR3: CSDSSYGYTF. CDR3 DNA: TGCAGCGACAGTTCATATGGCTACACCTTC.

The chain is built from TRBV28 and TRBJ1-2; 7 positions agree with TRBD1. CDR3 length: 13 residues. Trimming cost V 3 bases and J 2 bases; bases outside gene matches: 0. CDR1 MDHEN and CDR2 SYDVKM come from the germline V gene. The CDR3 DNA reads as TGTGCCAGCAGTTTGACAGGGAACTATGGCTACACCTTC. It codes for CASSLTGNYGYTF.

The chain couples TRBV19 to TRBJ2-7, with 8 bases lining up with TRBD2. Trimming removed 3 bases from V and 3 bases from J; junction bases left unmatched: 10. This CDR3 contains 16 residues. Germline V gene sequence: CDR1 LNHDA, CDR2 SQIVND (reference sequence). DNA of the CDR3: TGTGCCAGTAGTATGGGAGTGGCGGGAGGCGTCTACGAGCAGTACTTC. It specifies CASSMGVAGGVYEQYF.

The V call is TRBV3-1 (or the pseudogene TRBV3-2), the J call TRBJ2-2; possible D gene TRBD2, 6 bases. Germline lookup yields CDR1 LGHDT and CDR2 YNNKEL (reference sequence). CDR3 length: 15 residues. Trimming left V 1 base short and J 3 bases short, with 9 bases between. CDR3 in DNA: TGTGCCAGCAGCCAAGGTAGCGGTGACACCGGGGAGCTGTTTTTT. It yields the protein CASSQGSGDTGELFF.

V usage is TRBV4-3 and J usage is TRBJ2-3; D unresolved. There are 16 residues in the CDR3. Germline assignment: CDR1 LGHNA and CDR2 YSLEER. The germline V and J ends were trimmed by 2 bases and 1 base, with 13 bases remaining between them. In DNA form, the CDR3 reads TGCGCCAGCAGCCAAAGGTTCGTAAGCGGCACAGATACGCAGTATTTT. Translated: CASSQRFVSGTDTQYF.

The chain recombines TRBV7-2 with TRBJ1-2, with 11 nucleotides matching TRBD1. CDR1 is SGHTA, CDR2 FQGNSA, per germline. The CDR3 length is 15 residues. V dropped 1 base and J dropped 7; count of bases not matched to a gene: 5. This CDR3 is CASSLGTGGVSGYTF. CDR3 nucleotide sequence: TGTGCCAGCAGCTTAGGGACAGGGGGCGTAAGTGGCTACACCTTC.

This CDR3 reads CASSDSSLVELNTGELFF. CDR3 coding DNA: TGTGCCAGCAGTGACTCGAGTCTTGTTGAGTTGAACACCGGGGAGCTGTTTTTT. This chain joins TRBV6-4 and TRBJ2-2; D gene unclear. Trimming removed 0 bases at V and 1 base at J, with 15 bases between. The CDR3 sequence is 18 residues long. CDR1 and CDR2 (germline): MRHNA, SNTAGT.

The gene calls are TRBV5-1 and TRBJ2-7; 7 positions match TRBD1. V shed 0 bases and J 4 bases; nucleotides not matched to a gene: 4. Germline V gene data show CDR1 as SGHRS and CDR2 as YFSETQ. This CDR3 has 14 residues. Here the CDR3 DNA reads TGCGCCAGCAGCTTGGCCGGGGACAGATACGAGCAGTACTTC. Protein: CASSLAGDRYEQYF.